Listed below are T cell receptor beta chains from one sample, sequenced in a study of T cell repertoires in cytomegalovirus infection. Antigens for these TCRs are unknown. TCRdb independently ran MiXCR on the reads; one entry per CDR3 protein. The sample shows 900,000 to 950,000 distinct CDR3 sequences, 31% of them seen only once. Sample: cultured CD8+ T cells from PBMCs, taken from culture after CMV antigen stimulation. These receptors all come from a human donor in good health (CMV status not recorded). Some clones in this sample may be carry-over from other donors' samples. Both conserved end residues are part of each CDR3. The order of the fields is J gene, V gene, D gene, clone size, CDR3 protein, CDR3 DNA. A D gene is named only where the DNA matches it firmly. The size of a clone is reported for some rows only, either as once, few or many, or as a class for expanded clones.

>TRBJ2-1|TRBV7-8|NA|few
CASSPRQEIYNEQFF
TGTGCCAGCAGCCCCCGACAGGAGATCTACAATGAGCAGTTCTTC
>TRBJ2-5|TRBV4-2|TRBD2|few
CASSQRTSGGPETQYF
TGTGCCAGCAGCCAACGGACTAGCGGGGGCCCGGAGACCCAGTACTTC
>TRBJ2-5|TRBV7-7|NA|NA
CASSLGHVGGGQEGKTQYF
TGTGCTAGCAGCTTAGGGCACGTGGGGGGGGGCCAAGAGGGGAAGACCCAGTACTTC
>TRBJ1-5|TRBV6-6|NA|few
CASRQPRTENSNQPQHF
TGTGCCAGCAGGCAACCCAGGACAGAAAATAGCAATCAGCCCCAGCATTTT
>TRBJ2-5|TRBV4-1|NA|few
CASSQDDQTLGGETQYF
TGCGCCAGCAGCCAAGATGATCAAACTTTGGGGGGAGAGACCCAGTACTTC
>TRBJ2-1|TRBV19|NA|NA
CASSLRGGSGENEQFF
TGTGCCAGTAGTCTCCGAGGAGGTAGCGGTGAAAATGAGCAGTTCTTC
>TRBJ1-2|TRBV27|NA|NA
CASSFDPANYGYTF
TGTGCCAGCAGTTTCGACCCTGCTAACTATGGCTACACCTTC
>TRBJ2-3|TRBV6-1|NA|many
CASSPPGGAWSDTQYF
TGTGCCAGCAGTCCCCCAGGGGGGGCATGGTCAGATACGCAGTATTTT
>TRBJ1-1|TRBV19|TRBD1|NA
CATHIAGQGANTEAFF
TGTGCCACACATATAGCGGGACAGGGGGCGAACACTGAAGCTTTCTTT
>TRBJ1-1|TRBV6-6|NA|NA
CASKFLGSEAFF
TGTGCCAGCAAATTCCTAGGGAGTGAAGCTTTCTTT
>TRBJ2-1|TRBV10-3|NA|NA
CAISPGAYYNEQFF
TGTGCCATCAGCCCAGGGGCTTATTACAATGAGCAGTTCTTC
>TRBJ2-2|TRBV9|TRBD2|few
CASSWTSGSSGELFF
TGTGCCAGCAGCTGGACTAGCGGGAGCTCCGGGGAGCTGTTTTTT
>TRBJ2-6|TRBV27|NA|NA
CASYDLRGSGANVLTF
TGTGCCAGCTACGACCTTCGGGGCTCTGGGGCCAACGTCCTGACTTTC
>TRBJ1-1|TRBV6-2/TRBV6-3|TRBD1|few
CAATGGFTEAFF
TGTGCGGCTACAGGGGGCTTCACTGAAGCTTTCTTT
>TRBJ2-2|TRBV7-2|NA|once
CASSPRQITGELFF
TGTGCCAGCAGCCCCCGGCAAATCACCGGGGAGCTGTTTTTT
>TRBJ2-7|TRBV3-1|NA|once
CASSQDQTGIVYEQYF
TGTGCCAGCAGCCAAGACCAAACAGGGATCGTCTACGAGCAGTACTTC
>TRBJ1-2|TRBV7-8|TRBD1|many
CASSLSRDSRTLIYGYTF
TGTGCCAGCAGCCTAAGCCGGGACAGCCGAACCCTTATATATGGCTACACCTTC
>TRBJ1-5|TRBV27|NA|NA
CASSLTPVPAGNQPQHF
TGTGCCAGCAGTTTAACCCCGGTCCCGGCAGGCAATCAGCCCCAGCATTTT
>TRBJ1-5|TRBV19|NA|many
CASSSGLGNQPQHF
TGTGCCAGTAGCTCAGGGTTAGGGAATCAGCCCCAGCATTTT
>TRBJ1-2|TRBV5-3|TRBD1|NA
CASSLVRTGTGSYGYTF
TGTGCCAGCAGCTTGGTCCGGACAGGGACCGGGAGCTATGGCTACACCTTC
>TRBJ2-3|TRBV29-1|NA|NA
CSELHMFADTQYF
TGCAGCGAGCTGCACATGTTCGCAGATACGCAGTATTTT
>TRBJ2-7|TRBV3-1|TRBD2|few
CASSQGRSSGGSNEQYF
TGTGCCAGCAGCCAAGGGAGGTCCAGCGGGGGTAGTAACGAGCAGTACTTC
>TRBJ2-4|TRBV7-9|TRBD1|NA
CASSLVGQGLAKNIQYF
TGTGCCAGCAGCTTAGTAGGACAGGGACTAGCCAAAAACATTCAGTACTTC
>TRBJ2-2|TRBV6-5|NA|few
CASSYSLAGAGHTGELFF
TGTGCCAGCAGTTACTCGCTGGCGGGGGCCGGGCACACCGGGGAGCTGTTTTTT
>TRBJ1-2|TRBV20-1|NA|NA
CSARDESSSGGYTF
TGCAGTGCTAGAGATGAGTCAAGTAGTGGGGGCTACACCTTC
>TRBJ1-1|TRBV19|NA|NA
CASSIAHSTEAFF
TGTGCCAGTAGTATAGCGCACAGCACTGAAGCTTTCTTT
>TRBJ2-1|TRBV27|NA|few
CASRLQKGYEQFF
TGTGCCAGCAGATTACAAAAGGGCTATGAGCAGTTCTTC
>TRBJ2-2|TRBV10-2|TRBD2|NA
CASSDFPRLAVNTGELFF
TGCGCCAGCAGTGATTTCCCCAGACTAGCGGTGAACACCGGGGAGCTGTTTTTT
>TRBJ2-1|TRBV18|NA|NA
CASSSEGYNEQFF
TGTGCCAGCTCCTCGGAGGGGTACAATGAGCAGTTCTTC
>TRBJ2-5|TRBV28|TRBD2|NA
CASSLRTSGGAWETQYF
TGTGCCAGCAGTTTAAGGACTAGCGGGGGGGCGTGGGAGACCCAGTACTTC
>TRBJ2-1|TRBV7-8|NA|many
CASSLGFGRPSSYNEQFF
TGTGCCAGCAGCTTAGGTTTCGGCAGGCCAAGCTCCTACAATGAGCAGTTCTTC
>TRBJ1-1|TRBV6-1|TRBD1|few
CASSRRQGTAEAFF
TGTGCCAGCAGTCGACGACAGGGGACGGCTGAAGCTTTCTTT
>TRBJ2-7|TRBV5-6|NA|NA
CASSLSYFDEQYF
TGTGCCAGCAGCTTGTCCTACTTTGACGAGCAGTACTTC
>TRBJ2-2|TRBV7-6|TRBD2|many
CASSAAGGHTGELFF
TGTGCCAGCAGCGCAGCGGGAGGACACACCGGGGAGCTGTTTTTT
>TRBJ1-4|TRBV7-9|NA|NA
CASSLGKGEKLFF
TGTGCCAGCAGCTTAGGTAAAGGTGAAAAACTGTTTTTT
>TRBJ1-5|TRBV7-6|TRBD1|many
CASSLGPNRGGNQPQHF
TGTGCCAGCAGCTTAGGACCCAACAGGGGTGGCAATCAGCCCCAGCATTTT
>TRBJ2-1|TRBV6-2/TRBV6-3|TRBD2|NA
CASSDLGGGSFNEQFF
TGTGCCAGCAGTGATCTCGGGGGGGGCTCTTTCAATGAGCAGTTCTTC
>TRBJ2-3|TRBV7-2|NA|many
CASKPGDGGPNTDTQYF
TGTGCCAGCAAGCCAGGTGATGGGGGGCCCAACACAGATACGCAGTATTTT
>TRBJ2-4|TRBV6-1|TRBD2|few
CASEGGGPNIQYF
TGTGCCAGTGAGGGCGGGGGGCCCAACATTCAGTACTTC
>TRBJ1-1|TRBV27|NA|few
CASSLGGQGFTEAFF
TGTGCCAGCAGTTTGGGGGGGCAGGGGTTCACTGAAGCTTTCTTT
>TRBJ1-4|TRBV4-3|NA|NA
CASSQDPSGVTNEKLFF
TGCGCCAGCAGCCAAGACCCCTCAGGGGTAACTAATGAAAAACTGTTTTTT
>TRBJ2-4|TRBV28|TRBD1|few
CASRGTGPKNIQYF
TGTGCCAGCAGGGGGACAGGGCCTAAAAACATTCAGTACTTC
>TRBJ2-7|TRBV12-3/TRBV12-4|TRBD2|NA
CASRLRLAGDEQYF
TGTGCCAGCAGGCTACGACTAGCGGGGGACGAGCAGTACTTC
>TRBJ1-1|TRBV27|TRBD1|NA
CASNGQGYTEAFF
TGTGCCAGCAATGGACAGGGTTACACTGAAGCTTTCTTT
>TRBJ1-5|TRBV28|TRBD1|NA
CASCLLAGGFQPQHF
TGTGCCAGCTGTTTACTGGCAGGGGGATTTCAGCCCCAGCATTTT
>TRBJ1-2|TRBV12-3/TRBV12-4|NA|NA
CASSGAVEYPTNYGYTF
TGTGCCAGCTCAGGGGCCGTAGAGTACCCTACTAACTATGGCTACACCTTC
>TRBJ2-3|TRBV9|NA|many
CASSGYWTPSDTDTQYF
TGTGCCAGCAGCGGATACTGGACTCCCTCGGACACAGATACGCAGTATTTT
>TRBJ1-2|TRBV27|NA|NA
CASSSRTEPGYTF
TGTGCCAGCAGCTCCCGGACGGAGCCAGGCTACACCTTC
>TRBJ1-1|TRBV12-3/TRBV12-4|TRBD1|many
CASSFWTGDLPGTEAFF
TGTGCCAGCAGTTTTTGGACAGGGGACCTTCCGGGCACTGAAGCTTTCTTT
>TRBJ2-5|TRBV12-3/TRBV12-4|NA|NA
CASSFNRRETQYF
TGTGCCAGCAGCTTTAACCGCCGGGAGACCCAGTACTTC
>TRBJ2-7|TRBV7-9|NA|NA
CASSLQGTTYEQYF
TGTGCCAGCAGCCTACAGGGGACTACCTACGAGCAGTACTTC
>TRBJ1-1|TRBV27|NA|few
CASKQSTEAFF
TGTGCCAGCAAACAGAGCACTGAAGCTTTCTTT
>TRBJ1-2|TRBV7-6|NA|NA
CASSHDTSDYTF
TGTGCCAGCAGCCATGACACATCTGACTACACCTTC